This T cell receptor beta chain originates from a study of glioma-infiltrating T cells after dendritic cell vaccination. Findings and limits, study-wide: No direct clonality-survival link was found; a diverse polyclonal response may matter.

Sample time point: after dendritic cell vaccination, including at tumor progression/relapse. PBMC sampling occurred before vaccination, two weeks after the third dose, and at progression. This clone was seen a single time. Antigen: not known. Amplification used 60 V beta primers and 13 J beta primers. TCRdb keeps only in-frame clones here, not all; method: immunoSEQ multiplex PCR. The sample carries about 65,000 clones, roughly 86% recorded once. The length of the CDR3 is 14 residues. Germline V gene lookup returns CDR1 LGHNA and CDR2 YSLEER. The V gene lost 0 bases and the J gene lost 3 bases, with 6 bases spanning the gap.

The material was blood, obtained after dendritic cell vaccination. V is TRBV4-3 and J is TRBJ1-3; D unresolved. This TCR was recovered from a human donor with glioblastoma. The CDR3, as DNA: TGCGCCAGCAGCCAAGATTCGTTTGGAAACACCATATATTTT. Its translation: CASSQDSFGNTIYF.